A selection of T cell receptor beta chains follows, all from one sample in a study of control samples from healthy donors and cancer patients. Some clones are missing from TCRdb's copy, which holds only in-frame ones; the method was immunoSEQ multiplex PCR. The sample has about 79,000 clones, roughly 93% seen once; the top ten hold roughly 1.3%. Sequences were obtained from PBMCs. The receptors were gathered from a middle-aged woman with lung cancer. The CDR3 runs from the conserved cysteine through the conserved F or W. The D gene is left open where the match is weak. Some rows have no size entry. The others give once, few or many, or a class for an expanded clone.

CDR3 length	V gene	clone size	J gene	D gene	CDR3 protein	CDR3 DNA
15	TRBV4-1	-	TRBJ2-5	-	CASSQLGLPRETQYF	TGCGCCAGCAGCCAACTAGGACTCCCCCGGGAGACCCAGTACTTC
14	TRBV5-1	once	TRBJ2-2	-	CASSLKVSTGELFF	TGCGCCAGCAGCTTGAAAGTTTCCACCGGGGAGCTGTTTTTT
16	TRBV6-4	-	TRBJ2-1	-	CASSDGSGADHNEQFF	TGTGCCAGCAGTGACGGGTCAGGGGCGGATCACAATGAGCAGTTCTTC
17	TRBV4-1	-	TRBJ1-4	-	CASSQDGGRLFNEKLFF	TGCGCCAGCAGCCAAGATGGGGGCAGGCTCTTTAATGAAAAACTGTTTTTT
15	TRBV5-1	-	TRBJ1-5	-	CASSLDQGSNQPQHF	TGCGCCAGCAGCTTGGATCAGGGCAGCAATCAGCCCCAGCATTTT
15	TRBV6-6	-	TRBJ2-4	TRBD1	CASSLTGGGKNIQYF	TGTGCCAGCAGCTTGACAGGGGGCGGTAAAAACATTCAGTACTTC
16	TRBV5-4	once	TRBJ2-7	TRBD1	CASTISQGAVSYEQYF	TGTGCCAGCACCATATCACAGGGGGCGGTGAGCTACGAGCAGTACTTC
10	TRBV6-5	-	TRBJ1-4	-	CATYEEKLFF	TGTGCCACCTATGAAGAAAAACTGTTTTTT
13	TRBV28	-	TRBJ1-1	-	CASSRGFNTEAFF	TGTGCCAGCAGCCGAGGATTTAACACTGAAGCTTTCTTT
17	TRBV13	-	TRBJ1-2	-	CASSLLSARGGWVGYTF	TGTGCCAGCAGCTTACTGTCAGCCCGAGGGGGATGGGTTGGCTACACCTTC
13	TRBV2	once	TRBJ1-2	-	CASRERLAAGYTF	TGTGCCAGCAGGGAACGACTCGCGGCTGGCTACACCTTC
18	TRBV6-1	-	TRBJ1-5	TRBD1	CASSEGWSEGGAWQPQHF	TGTGCCAGCAGTGAAGGGTGGTCGGAAGGGGGCGCTTGGCAGCCCCAGCATTTT
13	TRBV3-1/TRBV3-2	few	TRBJ1-6	TRBD1	CASSWDRDVPLHF	TGTGCCAGCAGCTGGGACAGGGATGTACCCCTCCACTTT
14	TRBV7-3	-	TRBJ2-2	-	CASSPSREAGELFF	TGTGCCAGCAGCCCCTCCAGGGAGGCCGGGGAGCTGTTTTTT
8	TRBV12-3/TRBV12-4	-	TRBJ1-1	-	CASTEAFF	TGTGCCAGCACTGAAGCTTTCTTT
14	TRBV5-4	-	TRBJ1-2	TRBD1	CASSLTGANYGYTF	TGTGCCAGCAGCTTGACAGGGGCTAACTATGGCTACACCTTC
17	TRBV7-2	-	TRBJ2-2	-	CASSSPLKRDYTGELFF	TGTGCCAGCAGCTCCCCTTTGAAGAGGGACTACACCGGGGAGCTGTTTTTT
15	TRBV11-3	-	TRBJ1-1	-	CASSLGTRPYTEAFF	TGTGCCAGCAGCTTAGGTACTCGGCCCTACACTGAAGCTTTCTTT
15	TRBV6-5	-	TRBJ2-2	-	CASSFYLTSSRELFF	TGTGCCAGCAGCTTTTATCTGACTAGTTCCCGGGAGCTGTTTTTT
15	TRBV3-1/TRBV3-2	-	TRBJ1-6	-	CASSQGVGYNSPLHF	TGTGCCAGCAGCCAAGGGGTTGGGTATAATTCACCCCTCCACTTT
14	TRBV27	-	TRBJ1-5	TRBD1	CASSSDRGRQPQHF	TGTGCCAGCAGTTCGGACAGGGGGCGGCAGCCCCAGCATTTT
14	TRBV10-3	-	TRBJ1-1	-	CAIRIEGHSTEAFF	TGTGCCATCAGGATTGAGGGACACAGCACTGAAGCTTTCTTT
16	TRBV4-1	-	TRBJ2-2	-	CASSQMVTALTGELFF	TGCGCCAGCAGCCAAATGGTTACAGCCCTGACCGGGGAGCTGTTTTTT
14	TRBV19	-	TRBJ1-1	TRBD1	CASRLGQENTEAFF	TGTGCCAGTAGGTTGGGACAGGAGAACACTGAAGCTTTCTTT
15	TRBV7-9	-	TRBJ2-7	TRBD1	CASSFTGGWSYEQYF	TGTGCCAGCAGCTTTACAGGGGGCTGGTCCTACGAGCAGTACTTC
15	TRBV7-6	-	TRBJ2-1	TRBD2	CASSLTSGGRNEQFF	TGTGCCAGCAGCTTAACTAGCGGGGGTCGGAATGAGCAGTTCTTC
14	TRBV2	-	TRBJ2-5	TRBD2	CASSLAGVGETQYF	TGTGCCAGCAGTCTAGCGGGGGTTGGAGAGACCCAGTACTTC
13	TRBV4-1	-	TRBJ1-1	-	CASSLGGNTEAFF	TGCGCCAGCAGCCTAGGGGGAAACACTGAAGCTTTCTTT
12	TRBV11-3	once	TRBJ2-7	-	CASSSSGYEQYF	TGTGCCAGCAGTTCTTCCGGCTACGAGCAGTACTTC
15	TRBV9	-	TRBJ2-3	TRBD2	CASSVGLDYSDTQYF	TGTGCCAGCAGCGTGGGACTAGATTACTCAGATACGCAGTATTTT
14	TRBV7-9	-	TRBJ1-4	-	CASSLGYTNEKLFF	TGTGCCAGCAGCTTAGGGTACACTAATGAAAAACTGTTTTTT
12	TRBV18	-	TRBJ1-1	-	CASSLRVAEAFF	TGTGCCAGCTCACTCAGGGTCGCTGAAGCTTTCTTT
13	TRBV29-1	-	TRBJ2-4	-	CSVGGRAKNIQYF	TGCAGCGTTGGCGGCAGAGCCAAAAACATTCAGTACTTC
15	TRBV3-1/TRBV3-2	-	TRBJ2-1	TRBD2	CASSQAPGGDNEQFF	TGTGCCAGCAGCCAAGCACCGGGGGGGGACAATGAGCAGTTCTTC
13	TRBV7-3	once	TRBJ2-2	-	CASSFVIPGELFF	TGTGCCAGCAGCTTCGTCATCCCCGGGGAGCTGTTTTTT
13	TRBV4-1	-	TRBJ2-7	-	CASSHESSYEQYF	TGCGCCAGCAGCCATGAAAGCTCCTACGAGCAGTACTTC
13	TRBV7-8	-	TRBJ2-7	-	CASRFGEYYEQYF	TGTGCCAGCAGATTCGGGGAATACTACGAGCAGTACTTC
12	TRBV5-1	-	TRBJ2-1	-	CASSLEGNEQFF	TGCGCCAGCAGCTTGGAAGGTAATGAGCAGTTCTTC
14	TRBV27	-	TRBJ2-1	-	CASSLFWPSNEQFF	TGTGCCAGCAGTTTATTTTGGCCGAGCAATGAGCAGTTCTTC
17	TRBV9	-	TRBJ2-3	TRBD2	CASSPRLAGGLTDTQYF	TGTGCCAGCAGCCCAAGACTAGCGGGGGGACTCACAGATACGCAGTATTTT
16	TRBV28	-	TRBJ1-5	TRBD1	CASSSLTGGGNQPQHF	TGTGCCAGCAGTTCCCTGACAGGGGGGGGCAATCAGCCCCAGCATTTT
16	TRBV11-2	-	TRBJ2-1	TRBD1	CASRSFSGTGVNEQFF	TGTGCCAGCAGGTCTTTTTCCGGGACAGGGGTCAATGAGCAGTTCTTC
14	TRBV5-1	-	TRBJ1-1	TRBD1	CASSPYRDRAEAFF	TGCGCCAGCAGCCCCTACCGGGACAGGGCTGAAGCTTTCTTT
13	TRBV5-4	-	TRBJ2-5	-	CASSPDLRETQYF	TGTGCCAGCAGTCCCGACCTTCGAGAGACCCAGTACTTC
18	TRBV5-6	-	TRBJ2-1	TRBD1	CASSLIQNRGQRGNEQFF	TGTGCCAGCAGCTTAATACAAAACAGGGGGCAAAGGGGCAATGAGCAGTTCTTC
15	TRBV24-1	-	TRBJ2-1	TRBD1	CATSDRTGGYAEQFF	TGTGCCACCAGTGATCGGACAGGGGGGTACGCTGAGCAGTTCTTC
13	TRBV27	-	TRBJ1-4	-	CASSFRASEKLFF	TGTGCCAGCAGTTTCAGGGCTAGTGAAAAACTGTTTTTT
16	TRBV5-8	-	TRBJ1-5	TRBD1	CASSSTQGQNNQPQHF	TGTGCCAGCAGCTCGACCCAGGGACAGAACAATCAGCCCCAGCATTTT
14	TRBV30	-	TRBJ1-6	-	CAWKNGGENSPLHF	TGTGCCTGGAAGAACGGAGGGGAAAATTCACCCCTCCACTTT
16	TRBV7-9	-	TRBJ1-2	TRBD1	CASSSGTTGWNYGYTF	TGTGCCAGCAGCTCTGGCACGACAGGGTGGAACTATGGCTACACCTTC
19	TRBV6-1	-	TRBJ1-6	TRBD1	CASREAGQGAMSYNSPLHF	TGTGCCAGCCGAGAAGCGGGACAGGGGGCGATGTCCTATAATTCACCCCTCCACTTT
11	TRBV6-5	-	TRBJ2-5	-	CASRVAETQYF	TGTGCCAGCAGGGTTGCAGAGACCCAGTACTTC
14	TRBV4-1	-	TRBJ1-5	TRBD1	CASSQKTGDQPQHF	TGCGCCAGCAGCCAAAAAACAGGGGATCAGCCCCAGCATTTT
12	TRBV7-9	-	TRBJ1-1	-	CASSSTAREAFF	TGTGCCAGCAGCTCGACAGCCCGTGAAGCTTTCTTT
14	TRBV6-5	-	TRBJ1-1	TRBD1	CASRAGGGNTEAFF	TGTGCCAGCAGAGCAGGGGGCGGGAACACTGAAGCTTTCTTT